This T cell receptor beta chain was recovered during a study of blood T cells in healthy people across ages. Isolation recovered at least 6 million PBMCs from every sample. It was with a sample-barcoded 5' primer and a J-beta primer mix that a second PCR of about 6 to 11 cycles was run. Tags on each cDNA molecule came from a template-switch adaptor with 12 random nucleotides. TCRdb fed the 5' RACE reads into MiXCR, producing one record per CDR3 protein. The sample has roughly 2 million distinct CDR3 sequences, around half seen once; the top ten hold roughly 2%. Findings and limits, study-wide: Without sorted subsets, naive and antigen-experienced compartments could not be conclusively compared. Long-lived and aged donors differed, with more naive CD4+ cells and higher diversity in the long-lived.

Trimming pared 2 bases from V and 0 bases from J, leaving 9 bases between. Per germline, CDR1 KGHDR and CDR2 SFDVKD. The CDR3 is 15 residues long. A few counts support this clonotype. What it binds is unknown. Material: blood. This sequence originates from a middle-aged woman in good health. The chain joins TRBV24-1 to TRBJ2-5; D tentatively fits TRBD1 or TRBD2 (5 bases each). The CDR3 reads CATSDWRGDQETQYF. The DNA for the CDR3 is TGTGCCACCAGTGATTGGCGAGGGGACCAAGAGACCCAGTACTTC.